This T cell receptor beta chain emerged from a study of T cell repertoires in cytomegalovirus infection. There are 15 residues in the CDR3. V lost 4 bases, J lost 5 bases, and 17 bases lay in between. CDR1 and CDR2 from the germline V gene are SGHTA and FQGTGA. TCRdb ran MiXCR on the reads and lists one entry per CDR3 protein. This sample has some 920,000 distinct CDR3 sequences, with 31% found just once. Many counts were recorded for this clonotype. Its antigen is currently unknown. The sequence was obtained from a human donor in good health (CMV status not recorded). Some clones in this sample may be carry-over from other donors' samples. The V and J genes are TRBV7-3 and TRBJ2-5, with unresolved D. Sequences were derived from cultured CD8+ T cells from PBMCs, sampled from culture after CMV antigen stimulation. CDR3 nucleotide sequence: TGTGCCAGCAGCTCCCCCTCTGACTTTCCGGAGACCCAGTACTTC. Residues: CASSSPSDFPETQYF.